This entry lists 27 T cell receptor beta chains sequenced from one sample in a study of response to subunit inactivated influenza vaccine. TCRdb reprocessed the RT-PCR reads with MiXCR, giving one entry per CDR3 protein. Counted here are more than 700,000 distinct CDR3 sequences, around 21% occurring once; the ten biggest clones make up 10%. The sequencing used PBMCs from blood, collected 4 to 6 days after vaccination. These receptors were obtained from a man in his fifties or sixties who received an inactivated influenza vaccine.

This clonotype was seen more than once but under ten times. This rearrangement joins TRBV6-5 to TRBJ1-2, with D unclear. Deletions cut 2 bases from V and 12 bases from J, with 10 bases between. The germline gives CDR1 MNHEY, CDR2 SVGAGI. The CDR3 has 11 amino acids. CDR3 DNA sequence: TGTGCCAGCAGTTACCGGGGTATTGACACCTTC. This translates into CASSYRGIDTF.

This chain uses TRBV5-6 with TRBJ2-3; TRBD2 aligns across 7 bases. J was trimmed by 5 bases and V by 0 bases; bases with no gene match: 9. The CDR3 contains 16 residues. Germline V CDR1 and CDR2: SGHDT, YYEEEE. CDR3 in DNA: TGTGCCAGCAGCTTGGTTGCGGGAGAGCTTGGAGATACGCAGTATTTT. It codes for CASSLVAGELGDTQYF.

The chain recombines TRBV14 with TRBJ2-3; perhaps TRBD2 as D (6 bases). This CDR3 is built from 18 residues. V lost 0 bases to trimming and J lost 2 bases, with 18 bases between them. The V gene's germline CDR1 is SGHDN and CDR2 FVKESK. The CDR3 reads CASSQDRRWEALTDTQYF. The DNA of the CDR3 is TGTGCCAGCAGCCAAGATCGGAGGTGGGAGGCCCTCACAGATACGCAGTATTTT.

This clonotype occurred a few times. J is TRBJ2-5 and V is TRBV20-1; D might be TRBD1 (6 bases). This CDR3 has 15 amino acids. V was shortened by 0 bases and J by 5 bases, with 16 bases between the two germline ends. Germline V lookup: CDR1 DFQATT, CDR2 SNEGSKA (reference sequence). CDR3 nucleotides: TGCAGTGCTAGAGATTGGCAGGGGAGTTCGGAGACCCAGTACTTC. As protein: CSARDWQGSSETQYF.

This chain uses TRBV18 with TRBJ1-1, with 8 bases fitting TRBD1. The CDR3 is 14 residues long. Germline CDR1 is KGHSH and CDR2 is LQKENI. Trimming removed 5 bases from V and 6 bases from J; junction bases left unmatched: 8. CDR3 sequence: CASSTDRVVAEAFF. The CDR3 DNA sequence: TGTGCCAGCTCAACGGACAGGGTAGTCGCTGAAGCTTTCTTT.

V gene TRBV29-1 combines with J gene TRBJ1-1; 10 bases line up with TRBD1. The CDR3 spans 13 residues. Germline CDR1 reads SQVTM; CDR2 reads ANQGSEA. The trim removed 4 bases at V and 9 bases at J, leaving 8 bases unmatched. CDR3 amino acids: CSVVSRQGAKAFF. The CDR3, as DNA: TGCAGCGTTGTCTCCCGACAGGGGGCGAAAGCTTTCTTT.

This clonotype was recorded at least ten times. The V gene is TRBV6-2 or TRBV6-3, the J gene TRBJ2-7; 10 bases are a match to TRBD1. The CDR3 runs 15 residues. V was pared by 3 bases and J by 2 bases, with 4 bases of the junction left unmatched. Germline loops: CDR1 MNHEY, CDR2 SVGEGT. CDR3 nucleotides: TGTGCCAGCAGTTATTTGGGACAGGGGCCCTACGAGCAGTACTTC. It encodes CASSYLGQGPYEQYF.

This clonotype came up a few times. The V gene is TRBV15, the J gene TRBJ1-2, with TRBD1 identical over 7 bases. Germline V gives CDR1 LNHNV, CDR2 YYDKDF (reference sequence). The CDR3 consists of 13 residues. The junction had 3 bases not matched to a gene; V was cut back by 4 bases and J by 4 bases. The CDR3 spells CATSTDRSYGYTF. The CDR3 DNA is TGTGCCACCAGCACGGACAGGAGCTATGGCTACACCTTC.

This clonotype was recorded a few times. This chain links TRBV5-1 with TRBJ2-7; possible D gene TRBD1, 5 bases. The V end was cut by 1 base, the J end by 6 bases, with 11 bases between. The CDR3 totals 13 residues. CDR1 is SGHRS and CDR2 is YFSETQ in the germline V gene. The CDR3 is CASSLRGVSEQYF. The CDR3 bases are TGCGCCAGCAGCTTGAGGGGTGTAAGCGAGCAGTACTTC.

The chain is built from TRBV3-1 and TRBJ2-7, with 9 bases identical to TRBD1. Germline lookup yields CDR1 LGHDT and CDR2 YNNKEL (reference sequence). V gave up 1 base and J gave up 6 bases; unmatched junction bases: 7. This CDR3 region has 15 residues. CDR3 sequence: CASSQAPGQGVEQYF. CDR3 sequence (DNA): TGTGCCAGCAGCCAAGCACCGGGACAGGGTGTCGAGCAGTACTTC.

The genes are TRBV6-1 and TRBJ2-2; D is perhaps TRBD1 (5 bases). Germline V CDR1 and CDR2: MNHNS, SASEGT. The V end lost 5 bases, the J end lost 6 bases, and 19 bases lay between the germline ends. The CDR3 is 16 amino acids. CDR3 sequence reads: CASSIFRTFDAGELFF. The CDR3 DNA sequence: TGTGCCAGCAGTATTTTCCGGACATTTGACGCCGGGGAGCTGTTTTTT.

The chain recombines TRBV28 with TRBJ2-3, with 8 bases that match TRBD2. The CDR3 is 16 residues long. Germline CDR1 and CDR2: MDHEN and SYDVKM. The V segment lost 5 bases and the J segment 7 bases; nucleotides outside the gene matches: 14. This CDR3 is CASSPGGAGGAYTQYF. The CDR3 bases are TGTGCCAGCAGTCCTGGTGGGGCGGGAGGCGCATATACGCAGTATTTT.

The CDR3 here is CASSLSLGANVLTF. DNA for the CDR3: TGTGCCAGCAGCTTATCTCTGGGGGCCAACGTCCTGACTTTC. This sequence joins TRBV7-2 and TRBJ2-6, with D hard to call. The germline CDR1 and CDR2 sequences are SGHTA and FQGNSA. Trimming removed 2 bases at V and 4 bases at J, with 6 bases between. The CDR3 runs 14 residues.

V is TRBV6-1 and J is TRBJ1-6, with D tentatively TRBD1 (5 bases). V was cut by 7 bases and J by 10 bases, with 14 bases left in between. This CDR3 comprises 13 residues. From germline, CDR1 is MNHNS and CDR2 SASEGT. CDR3 in amino acids: CASNQQVYSPLHF. CDR3 coding DNA: TGTGCCAGCAATCAACAGGTTTACTCACCCCTCCACTTT.

J is TRBJ1-1 and V is TRBV7-2; D gene ambiguous. The CDR3 is made up of 15 amino acids. Germline assignment: CDR1 SGHTA and CDR2 FQGNSA. The V and J ends lost 2 bases and 5 bases respectively, with 15 bases between them. CDR3 region: CASSLMSVGGTEAFF. Written as DNA, the CDR3 is TGTGCCAGCAGCTTAATGTCTGTTGGAGGGACTGAAGCTTTCTTT.

The chain uses TRBV5-4 and TRBJ2-5; D not certain. Trimming took 2 bases from V and 2 from J, leaving 13 bases between them. The CDR3 runs 15 residues. From germline, CDR1 is SGHNT and CDR2 YYREEE (reference sequence). This CDR3 is CASSLAGIAQETQYF. CDR3 in DNA: TGTGCCAGCAGCTTAGCTGGAATTGCGCAAGAGACCCAGTACTTC.

Many counts were recorded for this clonotype. In DNA form, the CDR3 reads TGTGCCAGCAGCTCACGGACTAGCAATGAGCAGTTCTTC. Translation gives CASSSRTSNEQFF. V usage is TRBV7-9 and J usage is TRBJ2-1; 7 nucleotides line up with TRBD2. In germline, CDR1 is SEHNR, CDR2 FQNEAQ (reference sequence). V lost 4 bases to trimming and J lost 6 bases; unmatched junction nucleotides: 3. The CDR3 has 13 residues.

This chain links TRBV27 with TRBJ2-3; 13 bases map to TRBD2. V dropped 6 bases and J dropped 3; count of bases not matched to a gene: 3. This CDR3 is built from 15 residues. Germline CDR1 MNHEY, CDR2 SMNVEV (reference sequence). The CDR3 DNA reads as TGTGCCAGCAGGTTGACTAGCGGGAGGACAGATACGCAGTATTTT. Amino acids: CASRLTSGRTDTQYF.

On this clonotype: At one of its ends the junction is not consistent with the germline gene, which may arise from a read error. The rearrangement links TRBV5-1 to TRBJ2-3; the D gene is possibly TRBD2 (5 bases). CDR3 length equals 15 residues. Germline loops: CDR1 SGHRS, CDR2 YFSETQ. CDR3 residues: CASSLVVGSTDAQYF. The CDR3 bases are TGCGCCAGCAGCTTGGTTGTAGGGAGCACAGATGCGCAGTATTTT. The complete variable domain, with remaining parts taken from reference TRBV5-1 and TRBJ2-3, reads KAGVTQTPRYLIKTRGQQVTLSCSPISGHRSVSWYQQTPGQGLQFLFEYFSETQRNKGNFPGRFSGRQFSNSRSEMNVSTLELGDSALYLCASSLVVGSTDAQYFGPGTRLTVL.

V and J are TRBV5-1 and TRBJ2-3; 8 positions match TRBD1. CDR1 and CDR2 from the germline V gene are SGHRS and YFSETQ. The CDR3 covers 14 residues. Germline trimming cut 9 bases from V and 0 bases from J; bases unmatched to any gene: 6. For the CDR3, the DNA is TGCGCCACTAGACAGGGGCAAAGCACAGATACGCAGTATTTT. Translating gives CATRQGQSTDTQYF.

The CDR3 region has the DNA TGCAGTGCTTCAGGACTAGTACGCACAGATACGCAGTATTTT. Translated: CSASGLVRTDTQYF. This chain uses TRBV20-1 with TRBJ2-3; TRBD2 matches at 7 bases. Germline values: CDR1 DFQATT, CDR2 SNEGSKA (reference sequence). V was pared by 5 bases and J by 1 base, with 6 bases of the junction left unmatched. The CDR3 contains 14 residues.

The chain links TRBV28 to TRBJ2-3, with D perhaps matching TRBD1 (6 bases). With 5 bases removed from V and 4 bases from J, the gap between germline ends came to 16 bases. The CDR3 runs 15 residues. Germline V gene sequence: CDR1 MDHEN, CDR2 SYDVKM. The CDR3 protein is CASSGPGEGADTQYF. The CDR3, as DNA: TGTGCCAGCAGTGGTCCCGGCGAGGGGGCAGATACGCAGTATTTT.

There are many counts of this clonotype. This chain joins TRBV5-5 and TRBJ2-7; 7 nucleotides align to TRBD1. Germline V lookup: CDR1 SGHKS, CDR2 YYEKEE (reference sequence). J was trimmed by 6 bases and V by 3 bases; bases with no gene match: 6. This CDR3 has 13 residues. The CDR3 bases are TGTGCCAGCAGCTCGACAGGGCGTGGCGAGCAGTACTTC. This codes for CASSSTGRGEQYF.

The chain recombines TRBV18 with TRBJ2-1; D is ambiguous. The V end was cut by 5 bases, the J end by 9 bases, with 11 bases between. This CDR3 region has 12 residues. CDR1 and CDR2 (germline): KGHSH, LQKENI. CDR3 nucleotide sequence: TGTGCCAGCTCATTGTTTTCGGGTGAGCAGTTCTTC. Translation gives CASSLFSGEQFF.

This clonotype was observed a handful of times. V is TRBV11-2 and J is TRBJ1-3; D is ambiguous. The germline CDR1 and CDR2 sequences are SGHAT and FQNNGV. The length of the CDR3 is 14 residues. Trimming cost V 6 bases and J 0 bases, with 9 bases left between them. The CDR3 DNA reads TGTGCCAGCAGTCTCGAGCTCTCTGGAAACACCATATATTTT. Translating gives CASSLELSGNTIYF.

This chain connects TRBV4-1 to TRBJ2-4; D is unclear. CDR3 length: 15 residues. Trimming stripped 1 base from V and 0 bases from J, with 7 bases between. Germline V gene data show CDR1 as MGHRA and CDR2 as YSYEKL. Here the CDR3 DNA reads TGCGCCAGCAGCCAAGCCGGAACAGCCAAAAACATTCAGTACTTC. Amino acid sequence: CASSQAGTAKNIQYF.

The chain has TRBV29-1 and TRBJ2-1; no reliable D call. Germline CDR1 reads SQVTM; CDR2 reads ANQGSEA. V lost 4 bases, J lost 6 bases, and 16 bases lay in between. This CDR3 spans 14 amino acids. CDR3 region: CSVVHAPSSNEQFF. DNA for the CDR3: TGCAGCGTTGTACATGCACCGTCAAGCAATGAGCAGTTCTTC.